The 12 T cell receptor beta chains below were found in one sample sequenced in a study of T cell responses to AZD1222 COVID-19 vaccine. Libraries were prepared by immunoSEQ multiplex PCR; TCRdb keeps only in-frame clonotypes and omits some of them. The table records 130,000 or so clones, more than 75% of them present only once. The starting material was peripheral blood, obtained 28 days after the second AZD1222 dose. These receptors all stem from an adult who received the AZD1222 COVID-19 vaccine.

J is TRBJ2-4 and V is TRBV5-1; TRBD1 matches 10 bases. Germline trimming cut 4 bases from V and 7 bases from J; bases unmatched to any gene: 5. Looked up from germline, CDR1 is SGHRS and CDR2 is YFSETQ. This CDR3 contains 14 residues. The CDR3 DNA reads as TGCGCCAGCAGCCCCGGGACAGGGGTGAACATTCAGTACTTC. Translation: CASSPGTGVNIQYF. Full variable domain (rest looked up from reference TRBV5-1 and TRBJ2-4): KAGVTQTPRYLIKTRGQQVTLSCSPISGHRSVSWYQQTPGQGLQFLFEYFSETQRNKGNFPGRFSGRQFSNSRSEMNVSTLELGDSALYLCASSPGTGVNIQYFGAGTRLSVL.

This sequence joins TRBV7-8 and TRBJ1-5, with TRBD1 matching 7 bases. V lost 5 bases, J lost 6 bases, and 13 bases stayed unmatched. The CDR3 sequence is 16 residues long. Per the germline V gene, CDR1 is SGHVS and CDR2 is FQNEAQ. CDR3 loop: CASSPHGRGHGQPQHF. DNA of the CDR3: TGTGCCAGCAGCCCCCACGGGAGGGGGCACGGTCAGCCCCAGCATTTT. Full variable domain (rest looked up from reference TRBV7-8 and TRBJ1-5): GAGVSQSPRYKVAKRGQDVALRCDPISGHVSLFWYQQALGQGPEFLTYFQNEAQLDKSGLPSDRFFAERPEGSVSTLKIQRTQQEDSAVYLCASSPHGRGHGQPQHFGDGTRLSIL.

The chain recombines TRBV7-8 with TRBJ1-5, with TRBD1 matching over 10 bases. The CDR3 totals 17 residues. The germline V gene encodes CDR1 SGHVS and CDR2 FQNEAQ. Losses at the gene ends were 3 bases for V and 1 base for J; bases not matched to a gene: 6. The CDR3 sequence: CASSFRQGARSNQPQHF. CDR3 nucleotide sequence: TGTGCCAGCAGCTTTAGACAGGGGGCACGGAGCAATCAGCCCCAGCATTTT.

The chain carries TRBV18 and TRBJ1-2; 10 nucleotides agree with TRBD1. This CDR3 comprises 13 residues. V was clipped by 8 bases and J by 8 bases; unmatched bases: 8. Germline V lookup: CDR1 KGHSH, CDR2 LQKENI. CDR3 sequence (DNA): TGTGCCAGCACAGGACAGGGGGTAGTAGGCTACACCTTC. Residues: CASTGQGVVGYTF.

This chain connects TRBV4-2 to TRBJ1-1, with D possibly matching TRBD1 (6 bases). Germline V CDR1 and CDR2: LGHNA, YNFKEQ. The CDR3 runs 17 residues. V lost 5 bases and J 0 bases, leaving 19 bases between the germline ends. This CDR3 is CASSTIRAGDLNTEAFF. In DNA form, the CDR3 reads TGTGCCAGCAGCACAATACGGGCAGGGGACTTGAACACTGAAGCTTTCTTT.

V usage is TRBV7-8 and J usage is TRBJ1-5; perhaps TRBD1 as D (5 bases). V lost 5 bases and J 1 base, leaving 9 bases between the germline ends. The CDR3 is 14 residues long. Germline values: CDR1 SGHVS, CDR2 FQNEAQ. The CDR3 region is CASSRGGSNQPQHF. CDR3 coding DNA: TGTGCCAGCAGCCGGGGGGGGAGCAATCAGCCCCAGCATTTT.

CDR3 in amino acids: CSVGGPHRVEAFF. Written as DNA, the CDR3 is TGCAGCGTTGGGGGGCCGCACCGGGTCGAAGCTTTCTTT. V is TRBV29-1 and J is TRBJ1-1, with D possibly matching TRBD1 (6 bases). Trimming shortened V by 4 bases and J by 8 bases, and 17 bases separated the two germline ends. This CDR3 region has 13 residues. Germline values: CDR1 SQVTM, CDR2 ANQGSEA.

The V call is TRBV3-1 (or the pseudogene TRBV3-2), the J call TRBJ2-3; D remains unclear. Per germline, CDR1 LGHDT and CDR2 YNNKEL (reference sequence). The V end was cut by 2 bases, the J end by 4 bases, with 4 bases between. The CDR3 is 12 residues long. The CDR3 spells CASSQLADTQYF. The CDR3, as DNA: TGTGCCAGCAGCCAACTAGCAGATACGCAGTATTTT.

Written as DNA, the CDR3 is TGTGCCAGCAGTTATCAGGGCCAAGAGACCCAGTACTTC. This codes for CASSYQGQETQYF. This rearrangement joins TRBV6-5 to TRBJ2-5; perhaps TRBD1 as D (5 bases). Germline V lookup: CDR1 MNHEY, CDR2 SVGAGI. This CDR3 is built from 13 residues. V was pared by 3 bases and J by 1 base, with 6 bases between.

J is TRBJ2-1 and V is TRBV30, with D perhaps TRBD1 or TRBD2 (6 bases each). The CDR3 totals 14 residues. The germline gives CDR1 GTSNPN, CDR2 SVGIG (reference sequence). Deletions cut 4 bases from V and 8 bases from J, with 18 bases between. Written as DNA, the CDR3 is TGTGCCTGGAAGGGGGGACAAGGCTCCGATGAGCAGTTCTTC. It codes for CAWKGGQGSDEQFF.

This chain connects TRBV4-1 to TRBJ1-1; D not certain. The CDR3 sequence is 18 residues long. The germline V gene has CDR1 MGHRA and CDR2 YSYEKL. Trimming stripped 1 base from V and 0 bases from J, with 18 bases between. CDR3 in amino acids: CASSQVDLGVGMNTEAFF. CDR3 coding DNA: TGCGCCAGCAGCCAAGTCGATCTTGGGGTGGGGATGAACACTGAAGCTTTCTTT.

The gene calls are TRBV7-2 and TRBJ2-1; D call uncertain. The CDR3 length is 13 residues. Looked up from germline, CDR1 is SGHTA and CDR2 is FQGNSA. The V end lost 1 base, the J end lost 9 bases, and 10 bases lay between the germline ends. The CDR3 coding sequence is TGTGCCAGCAGCTTAGAACAGCGTAGTGAGCAGTTCTTC. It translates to CASSLEQRSEQFF.